This T cell receptor beta chain was captured in a study of T cell clonotyping in hematopoietic cell transplantation. Measured with immunoSEQ multiplex PCR; TCRdb has only the in-frame clones, and not every one. The sample contains 9,000 or so clones, over 75% of which appear only once. Regarding this clone: Antigen unknown.

The V gene's germline CDR1 is LGHNA and CDR2 YSLEER. The CDR3 extends over 14 amino acids. The V and J ends lost 8 bases and 5 bases respectively, with 16 bases between them. Study-wide results and limits: CD4 and CD8 repertoire contributions could not be separated without sorting.

The sample here was peripheral blood mononuclear cells, taken 180 days after allogeneic stem cell transplant. The V gene is TRBV4-3, the J gene TRBJ1-5; D remains unclear. This sequence originates from a female patient between 50 and 59 years old who had an allogeneic stem cell transplant from a related donor, so the T cells may come from the graft donor. Some clones in this sample may be carry-over from other donors' samples. The CDR3 sequence is CASSSGSVYQPQHF. CDR3 DNA sequence: TGCGCCAGCTCCAGCGGGAGTGTATATCAGCCCCAGCATTTT.